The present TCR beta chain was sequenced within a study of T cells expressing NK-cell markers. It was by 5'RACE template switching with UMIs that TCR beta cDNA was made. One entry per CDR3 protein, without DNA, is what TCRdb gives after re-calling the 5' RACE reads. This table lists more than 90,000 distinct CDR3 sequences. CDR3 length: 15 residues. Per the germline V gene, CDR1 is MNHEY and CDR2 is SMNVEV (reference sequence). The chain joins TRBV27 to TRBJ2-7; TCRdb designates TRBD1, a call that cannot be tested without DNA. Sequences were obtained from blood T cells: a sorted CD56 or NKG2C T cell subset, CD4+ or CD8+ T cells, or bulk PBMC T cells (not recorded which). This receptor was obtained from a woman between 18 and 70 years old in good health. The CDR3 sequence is CASSLTRTGAYEQYF.